This T cell receptor beta chain was obtained from a study of blood T cells in healthy people across ages. Study-level points and caveats: CMV status of donors was unknown, possibly confounding expanded clonotype changes. TCR beta diversity, measured per million T cells, fell in a roughly linear way with age.

This CDR3 contains 13 residues. CDR1 and CDR2 from the germline V gene are SQVTM and ANQGSEA. After removal of 6 bases from V and 1 base from J, the junction contained 2 bases not matched to a gene. Combining a sample-barcoded 5' primer with a J-beta primer mix, a second PCR ran for roughly 6 to 12 cycles. TCRdb ran MiXCR on the 5' RACE reads and lists one entry per CDR3 protein. The sample includes approximately 700,000 distinct CDR3 sequences, 32% of them seen just once. A word on this clonotype: The antigen is undetermined.

Roughly 9 milliliters of peripheral blood were drawn from each donor. Extracted total RNA amounted to at least 5.5 micrograms for each sample. What was sequenced was blood. The V call is TRBV29-1, the J call TRBJ1-2, with 10 bases that match TRBD1. The clonotype originates from an elderly woman in good health. The CDR3 reads CSVGTGVNYGYTF. In DNA, the CDR3 is TGCAGCGTGGGGACAGGGGTTAACTATGGCTACACCTTC.